This T cell receptor (beta chain) was recovered during a study of human T cells and chemical hapten exposure. Study overall: Patch tests put 0.01% DPC on the upper back, and the results were checked at 6 days.

TCRdb re-called the RACE reads through MiXCR, storing one row per CDR3 protein. This table has more than 95,000 distinct CDR3 sequences, roughly 12% appearing once. This clonotype was seen repeatedly, ten times or more. The time point here: patch test 1, 2 weeks after DPC sensitization. As to treatment: therapeutic diphenylcyclopropenone sensitization with weekly scalp DPC. Germline CDR1 SNHLY, CDR2 FYNNEI. J lost 0 bases, V lost 4 bases, and 14 bases had no gene match. The CDR3 runs to 20 residues. This TCR was recovered from a woman aged 45 to 65 with alopecia areata. Some clones in this sample may be carry-over from other donors' samples. This sequence joins TRBV2 and TRBJ2-1; TRBD2 matches at 11 bases. The sample in question was whole blood, obtained in connection with sensitization to the hapten diphenylcyclopropenone (DPC). CDR3 bases: TGTGCCAGCAGTGGGGGGAGGGGACTAGCGGCCGTAAGCTCCTACAATGAGCAGTTCTTC. Translated, it gives CASSGGRGLAAVSSYNEQFF.